The rows below give T cell receptor beta chains drawn from one sample of a study of blood T cell repertoires in COVID-19. Profiling relied on immunoSEQ multiplex PCR, and the TCRdb table lists in-frame clones only, not all of them. This table has around 42,000 clones, around nine tenths appearing once. Source material: peripheral blood. These receptor sequences come from a human donor in a cohort sampled during active COVID-19. Both conserved end residues are part of each CDR3. Each record gives: D gene, V gene, J gene, CDR3 length, clone size, CDR3 protein, CDR3 DNA. A D gene is named only where the DNA matches it firmly. Where a row states a size, it is once, few, many or the class of an expanded clone; other rows omit it.

>NA|TRBV4-1|TRBJ1-1|19|NA
CASSQARSHGLISSTEAFF
TGCGCCAGCAGCCAAGCAAGAAGTCACGGACTCATTTCCTCTACTGAAGCTTTCTTT
>NA|TRBV6-6|TRBJ1-5|16|NA
CASSYGVVGGNQPQHF
TGTGCCAGCAGTTACGGGGTGGTTGGAGGGAATCAGCCCCAGCATTTT
>TRBD2|TRBV11-1|TRBJ2-1|16|NA
CASSRKLAGDVNEQFF
TGTGCCAGCAGTCGAAAACTAGCGGGAGACGTCAATGAGCAGTTCTTC
>TRBD2|TRBV14|TRBJ2-5|16|NA
CASSQDLAGFGETQYF
TGTGCCAGCAGCCAAGATTTAGCGGGGTTCGGGGAGACCCAGTACTTC
>NA|TRBV7-9|TRBJ1-1|14|NA
CASSLGPENTEAFF
TGTGCCAGCAGCTTAGGTCCAGAGAACACTGAAGCTTTCTTT
>NA|TRBV10-2|TRBJ2-2|19|NA
CASSESISGGRSNTGELFF
TGCGCCAGCAGTGAGTCGATTTCTGGAGGGAGGTCGAACACCGGGGAGCTGTTTTTT
>TRBD2|TRBV3-1/TRBV3-2|TRBJ2-1|16|once
CASSPRPGLVPNEQFF
TGTGCCAGCAGCCCTCGGCCGGGACTAGTACCCAATGAGCAGTTCTTC
>NA|TRBV14|TRBJ2-7|12|NA
CASSRRGHEQYF
TGTGCCAGCAGCCGCAGGGGACACGAGCAGTACTTC
>NA|TRBV27|TRBJ2-5|13|NA
CASSRHGTETQYF
TGTGCCAGCAGCCGACACGGAACGGAGACCCAGTACTTC
>TRBD2|TRBV27|TRBJ2-5|15|NA
CASSFGGRAGETQYF
TGTGCCAGCAGTTTTGGCGGGAGGGCCGGTGAGACCCAGTACTTC
>TRBD2|TRBV5-6|TRBJ2-5|15|few
CASSQLGGAEETQYF
TGTGCCAGCAGCCAGCTCGGGGGGGCGGAAGAGACCCAGTACTTC
>NA|TRBV15|TRBJ1-2|17|once
CAASRDGERSPNYGYTF
TGTGCCGCCAGCAGAGATGGTGAAAGGAGCCCTAACTATGGCTACACCTTC
>TRBD1|TRBV5-6|TRBJ1-1|15|NA
CASSVPGQGAVEAFF
TGTGCCAGCAGCGTTCCGGGACAGGGGGCCGTTGAAGCTTTCTTT